A single T cell receptor beta chain is shown here with its context. Looked up from germline, CDR1 is LGHDT and CDR2 is YNNKEL (reference sequence). The CDR3 length is 12 residues. Trimming cost V 3 bases and J 7 bases, with 9 bases left between them. Here immunoSEQ multiplex PCR was the method, and the copy in TCRdb shows in-frame clones only, minus some. The table includes about 40,000 clones, over 70% detected once. This entry belongs to a study of blood T cell repertoires in COVID-19. Whole-study context: Some COVID-19 samples were acute and others convalescent; all came from the United States, Italy and Spain. PBMCs, B-cell-depleted T cells, or T cells were the source of the cDNA or gDNA that made up the material.

Sequencing was performed on peripheral blood. The source of this sequence is a woman in her 70s with acute or convalescent COVID-19. This chain uses TRBV3-1 (or the pseudogene TRBV3-2) with TRBJ1-1, with D perhaps matching TRBD1 (6 bases). The CDR3 reads CASSQETGEAFF. As DNA, the CDR3 is TGTGCCAGCAGCCAGGAGACAGGTGAAGCTTTCTTT.